The source of this T cell receptor beta chain is a study of vaccination and CD4 T cells after COVID-19. The treatment: approximately 9-day PBMC culture with coronavirus spike peptide pools or control peptides (ViraFEST assay). Healthy vaccinees, negative for nucleocapsid antibodies before and after vaccination, had no earlier SARS-CoV-2 infection. Half of the medium was exchanged for fresh IL-2 medium, first on day 3 and then on day 7. Sequenced with the Oncomine TCR Beta short-read assay was DNA taken from cultured CD4+ T cells. TCRdb ran MiXCR on the PCR reads and lists one entry per CDR3 protein. The data show around 12,000 distinct CDR3 sequences, with around four fifths seen just once and roughly 7.7% held by the top ten. Remarks on this clonotype: Its target is unknown.

Study outcomes and limitations: A relatively small number of convalescent patients were studied, and no early post-infection timepoints were included.

The CDR3 length is 13 residues. V lost 9 bases, J lost 6 bases, and 8 bases stayed unmatched. Germline CDR1 reads SGHKS; CDR2 reads YYEKEE (reference sequence). The material sequenced was CD4+ T cells from blood, cultured in vitro, taken after SARS-CoV-2 vaccination. The source is a human donor who received a COVID-19 vaccine. The genes are TRBV5-5 and TRBJ2-2, with TRBD1 identical over 7 bases. The CDR3 region is CATSSTGSGELFF. The CDR3 DNA reads as TGTGCCACCTCCTCGACAGGGTCCGGGGAGCTGTTTTTT.